This T cell receptor (beta chain) was retrieved from a study of shared clonotypes between healthy human individuals. Notes on the study in general: What limited the represented genetic and exposure-history diversity was the small number of donors.

Per sorted-subset replicate PCR, input was approximately 210 ng DNA, representing about 32,000 T cell genomes. Produced via immunoSEQ multiplex PCR; TCRdb's table is partial and in-frame only. The table shows some 550,000 clones, with about 97% occurring only once. To note about this clone: Its antigen is not known.

Both subsets, CD45RA+ naive and CD45RA-negative memory, were split from the CD4+ cells. The ends were cut back, 0 bases at V and 8 bases at J, with 8 bases in the middle. The CDR3 runs to 12 residues. Germline CDR1 and CDR2: SGHRS and YFSETQ. The rearrangement joins TRBV5-1 to TRBJ1-2, with D hard to call. The sequence came from a woman aged 25-40 years in good health. Sequencing was done on a sample of naive CD4+ T cells sorted from blood. Subset of the sample: CD45RA+ positively selected. CDR3 loop: CASSLEGQGYTF. In nucleotides, the CDR3 is TGCGCCAGCAGCTTGGAGGGCCAAGGCTACACCTTC.